These T cell receptor beta chains were read from a single sample in a study of human T cells and chemical hapten exposure. A single record per CDR3 protein comes from TCRdb applying MiXCR to the RACE reads. The table includes about 290,000 distinct CDR3 sequences, roughly 7.4% detected once. The source was whole blood, collected in connection with sensitization to the hapten diphenylcyclopropenone (DPC). The source of these receptors is a man between 18 and 35 years old with alopecia areata. Some clones in this sample may be carry-over from other donors' samples. The CDR3 runs from the conserved cysteine through the conserved F or W. A D gene is named only where the DNA matches it firmly. Size is stated for part of the rows, as once, few or many counts, or as a class when the clone is expanded.

DNA,CDR3,D,J,V,size
TGTGCCAGCAGCCCTCAAGACAGGGCAATTGAAGCTTTCTTT,CASSPQDRAIEAFF,TRBD1,TRBJ1-1,TRBV7-3,many
TGTGCCAGCAGCGGAGGATTACAGGGGGCCCGGACCCAGTACTTC,CASSGGLQGARTQYF,TRBD1,TRBJ2-5,TRBV9,few
TGTGCCGGCAGATCCGGGACTCCGATCTTCGCAGCTTTCTTT,CAGRSGTPIFAAFF,-,TRBJ1-1,TRBV12-3/TRBV12-4,-
TGTGCCAGCAGTTTAAGTCGGACAGGCTGGCAAGAGACACAGTACTTC,CASSLSRTGWQETQYF,TRBD1,TRBJ2-5,TRBV27,-
TGTGCCACCGCCAAGGACACCTCCTACGAGCAGTACTTC,CATAKDTSYEQYF,-,TRBJ2-7,TRBV6-1,-
TGCAGTGCTAGAGATATTTCTACTTACTACGAGCAGTACTTC,CSARDISTYYEQYF,-,TRBJ2-7,TRBV20-1,few
TGTGCCAGGCTATCCGGGGCAAAAACCGGGGAGCTGTTTTTT,CARLSGAKTGELFF,-,TRBJ2-2,TRBV28,-
TGCAGCGCCTCAAAGAGTGGGGTTGGGGGTAGCAATCAGCCCCAGCATTTT,CSASKSGVGGSNQPQHF,-,TRBJ1-5,TRBV29-1,-
TGTGCCAGCAGCGTAGGGGAAGGGACCGGCACAGATACGCAGTATTTT,CASSVGEGTGTDTQYF,-,TRBJ2-3,TRBV9,few
TGTGCCAGCAGTTTTGCCAACAATCAGCCCCAGCATTTT,CASSFANNQPQHF,-,TRBJ1-5,TRBV27,few
TGTGCCAGCAGCCGACGGACTAGCGGGGCCTACGAGCAGTACTTC,CASSRRTSGAYEQYF,TRBD2,TRBJ2-7,TRBV7-9,many
TGTGCCAGCAGCCAAGTGGGGGGTAGAGAGACCCAGTACTTC,CASSQVGGRETQYF,-,TRBJ2-5,TRBV3-1,-
TGTGCCAGCAGCCTCGGAAATCCCCAGTTCTTC,CASSLGNPQFF,-,TRBJ2-1,TRBV7-2,few
TGTGCCAGCAGCAGAAGACTAGCGGGGCGAAAGCAAGAGACCCAGTACTTC,CASSRRLAGRKQETQYF,TRBD2,TRBJ2-5,TRBV7-8,many
TGTGCCAGCAGTGAGAGCGGGACACCAAACAATCAGCCCCAGCATTTT,CASSESGTPNNQPQHF,-,TRBJ1-5,TRBV25-1,few
TGTGCCACCAGTGATCTCCAGGCTCCGAACACCGGGGAGCTGTTTTTT,CATSDLQAPNTGELFF,-,TRBJ2-2,TRBV24-1,-
TGTGCCAGCAGTGACGGAGCGGGGGATAACAATGAGCAGTTCTTC,CASSDGAGDNNEQFF,TRBD2,TRBJ2-1,TRBV6-4,few
TGCAGTGCTAGAGGGCGGTCAGGGGTCTATGGCTACACCTTC,CSARGRSGVYGYTF,-,TRBJ1-2,TRBV20-1,few
TGCGCCAGCAGCTTACACCGGAACGACAATGAGCAGTTCTTC,CASSLHRNDNEQFF,-,TRBJ2-1,TRBV5-1,many
TGCGCCAGCAGCCCGCGGGGGGGCTCTGGAAACACCATATATTTT,CASSPRGGSGNTIYF,-,TRBJ1-3,TRBV5-1,-
TGTGCCAGCAGCTTACCCAGCAATCAGCCCCAGCATTTT,CASSLPSNQPQHF,-,TRBJ1-5,TRBV7-2,few
TGTGCCAGCCGCCGGGGGAACTCTGGAAACACCATATATTTT,CASRRGNSGNTIYF,-,TRBJ1-3,TRBV7-9,-
TGTGCCAGCAGTTTAGATTTGTGGGCGGACTATGGCTACACCTTC,CASSLDLWADYGYTF,-,TRBJ1-2,TRBV28,-
TGTGCCAGCAGTTACTTGGGCGGGGGTGCCTACGAGCAGTACTTC,CASSYLGGGAYEQYF,TRBD2,TRBJ2-7,TRBV6-6,-
TGCGCCAGCAGCCCCCGCACGGGACAGGGCACCGACGGCAATCAGCCCCAGCATTTT,CASSPRTGQGTDGNQPQHF,TRBD1,TRBJ1-5,TRBV4-1,few
TGCGCCAGCAGTGAGTTCCGGGGAAGCTACACCTTC,CASSEFRGSYTF,-,TRBJ1-2,TRBV10-2,many
TGTGCCAGCAGTTCATCAAGGGTCTCCTACAATGAGCAGTTCTTC,CASSSSRVSYNEQFF,-,TRBJ2-1,TRBV27,-
TGTGCCAGCAGCGCCCGGGAGGGCCCGGGGCGTGAAAAACTGTTTTTT,CASSAREGPGREKLFF,-,TRBJ1-4,TRBV9,many
TGTGCCAGCAGTGTCTCAGGGATTTTACGAGAGACCCAGTACTTC,CASSVSGILRETQYF,-,TRBJ2-5,TRBV12-3/TRBV12-4,few
TGTGCCAGCCTTCCTACCTCCGGGACCCTTCTCGGGCAGTTCTTC,CASLPTSGTLLGQFF,-,TRBJ2-1,TRBV2,many
TGCAGCGTTGAAGATCGGGGGGCGCAAGGAGATACGCAGTATTTT,CSVEDRGAQGDTQYF,-,TRBJ2-3,TRBV29-1,-
TGTGCCAGCAGTTACTCGTTGAACTACGAGCAGTACTTC,CASSYSLNYEQYF,-,TRBJ2-7,TRBV6-2/TRBV6-3,-
TGTGCCAGCAGTTACTTCCGGGCGGGGGCCAACGTCCTGACTTTC,CASSYFRAGANVLTF,-,TRBJ2-6,TRBV6-6,many
TGTGCCAGCAGCTTCTTTCTGACAGGGAGCTCTGGAAACACCATATATTTT,CASSFFLTGSSGNTIYF,TRBD1,TRBJ1-3,TRBV7-9,few
TGCAGTGCTACCGATGGACTAGCGGTAAATGAGCAGTTCTTC,CSATDGLAVNEQFF,TRBD2,TRBJ2-1,TRBV20-1,few
TGCAGCGTTGAGGCCCAGTACAATGAGCAGTTCTTC,CSVEAQYNEQFF,-,TRBJ2-1,TRBV29-1,few
TGTGCCAGCAGCGTAGAAGCGGGGTGGGGCGAGACCCAGTACTTC,CASSVEAGWGETQYF,TRBD2,TRBJ2-5,TRBV9,few
TGCAGTGCTCAAGTAGGATCAAGGGGATACACTGAAGCTTTCTTT,CSAQVGSRGYTEAFF,-,TRBJ1-1,TRBV20-1,many
TGTGCCAGCAGTTCCACGGTGGGCGAGACCCAGTACTTC,CASSSTVGETQYF,-,TRBJ2-5,TRBV7-3,-
TGCGCCAGCAGCCATGATAGGACCCGCGGCGGCACCGGGGAGCTGTTTTTT,CASSHDRTRGGTGELFF,-,TRBJ2-2,TRBV4-3,-
TGCGCCAGCAGCCAAGAGGGTGGGAGGGCCGAAAAACTGTTTTTT,CASSQEGGRAEKLFF,-,TRBJ1-4,TRBV4-3,once
TGTGCCAGTACCCCGACGGGGGCAACCTACAATGAGCAGTTCTTC,CASTPTGATYNEQFF,-,TRBJ2-1,TRBV19,few
TGTGCCAGCAGGCTTCAGGGAGCTACCACCAATGAGCAGTTCTTC,CASRLQGATTNEQFF,-,TRBJ2-1,TRBV6-1,few
TGCGCCAGCAGCCAGGGACAGGGGTATAGGAATTCACCCCTCCACTTT,CASSQGQGYRNSPLHF,TRBD1,TRBJ1-6,TRBV4-1,many
TGCAGTGCTAGTGTTCGGGACAGCACAGATACGCAGTATTTT,CSASVRDSTDTQYF,-,TRBJ2-3,TRBV20-1,few
TGCGCCAGCAGCCAAGGAAATCCGACAGGGGTGTTTTACGAGCAGTACTTC,CASSQGNPTGVFYEQYF,TRBD1,TRBJ2-7,TRBV4-1,-
TGCAGTGCTAGCCTGGCGGGAGGAACTGAAGCTTTCTTT,CSASLAGGTEAFF,-,TRBJ1-1,TRBV20-1,few
TGTGCCAGCAGTACTCTGGGGGCAGGGTTCGAGCAGTACTTC,CASSTLGAGFEQYF,-,TRBJ2-7,TRBV28,many
TGCAGTGCTAGAGTTCCTAGCGGGGGAATACCTAGCACAGATACGCAGTATTTT,CSARVPSGGIPSTDTQYF,TRBD2,TRBJ2-3,TRBV20-1,few
TGCAGCGCCGCGGGACAGACCTACGAGCAGTACTTC,CSAAGQTYEQYF,-,TRBJ2-7,TRBV29-1,-
TGTGCCAGCAGCTTAGATGGGGGAGAGACCCAGTACTTC,CASSLDGGETQYF,-,TRBJ2-5,TRBV11-2,many
TGTGCCAGCAGCCAAGGGCGGGCTAGAGGCTTTGAGACCCAGTACTTC,CASSQGRARGFETQYF,-,TRBJ2-5,TRBV4-2,few
TGTGCCACCAGTGACGCGGACAGAAGCTCCTACGAGCAGTACTTC,CATSDADRSSYEQYF,-,TRBJ2-7,TRBV24-1,-
TGTGCCAGCAGCCAAGATTGGGCAGTCCAAGAGACCCAGTACTTC,CASSQDWAVQETQYF,-,TRBJ2-5,TRBV3-1,few
TGTGCCAGCAGCTTAGCTCTCAGCTCCAATCAGCCCCAGCATTTT,CASSLALSSNQPQHF,-,TRBJ1-5,TRBV7-2,-
TGTGCCAGCAGTAGATCCACGGGGACAGGAGGAAACACCATATATTTT,CASSRSTGTGGNTIYF,TRBD1,TRBJ1-3,TRBV28,many
TGTGCCAGCAGCCCCCCACGCCCAGGGAACTATGGCTACACCTTC,CASSPPRPGNYGYTF,-,TRBJ1-2,TRBV3-1,-
TGTGCCAGCGGCTCAAGGGACGAGCAGTACTTC,CASGSRDEQYF,-,TRBJ2-7,TRBV3-1,-
TGTGCCAGCAGTTTAGCGCTAAGGGGAGATACGCAGTATTTT,CASSLALRGDTQYF,-,TRBJ2-3,TRBV12-3/TRBV12-4,-